The 2 T cell receptor beta chains below all came from one sample that was sequenced in a study of T cells in localized non-small cell lung cancer. Produced via immunoSEQ multiplex PCR; TCRdb's table is partial and in-frame only. The sample includes about 13,000 clones, 70% to 90% of them seen just once. The sample consisted of peripheral blood, taken before any cancer treatment. These receptors all stem from a male donor aged 60 or older with stage III lung adenocarcinoma.

This chain links TRBV7-6 with TRBJ2-7; 12 bases are shared with TRBD2. Germline V lookup: CDR1 SGHVS, CDR2 FNYEAQ. This CDR3 is 15 amino acids long. Losses at the gene ends were 5 bases for V and 5 bases for J; bases not matched to a gene: 7. CDR3 loop: CASSPGLAGTHEQYF. CDR3 coding DNA: TGTGCCAGCAGCCCTGGACTAGCGGGAACCCACGAGCAGTACTTC.

The CDR3 loop reads CASSRQGHDSPLHF. CDR3 DNA sequence: TGTGCCAGCAGTCGACAGGGGCACGATTCACCCCTCCACTTT. This sequence joins TRBV6-1 and TRBJ1-6, with 8 bases lining up with TRBD1. This CDR3 has 14 amino acids. V lost 5 bases and J lost 8; bases outside the gene matches: 5. CDR1 MNHNS and CDR2 SASEGT come from the germline V gene.